These 13 T cell receptor beta chains were sequenced from one sample in a study of identical twins. TCRdb reanalysed the 5' RACE reads using MiXCR and keeps one entry per CDR3 protein. Of approximately 490,000 distinct CDR3 sequences in the sample, 20% to 25% were seen once. Another study also made use of these data, one on yellow fever vaccine responses in identical twins.

The sequenced material came from CD4+ T cells sorted from blood. Receptors were obtained from a young woman in good health.

This clonotype showed up just a few times. This chain links TRBV12-3 or TRBV12-4 with TRBJ2-2; D is perhaps TRBD1 (6 bases). The V end was cut by 5 bases, the J end by 0 bases, with 13 bases between. The CDR3 covers 16 residues. The CDR3 DNA is TGTGCCAGCAGTGCCCCCGGGACACCGAACACCGGGGAGCTGTTTTTT. Amino acid sequence: CASSAPGTPNTGELFF.

V is TRBV20-1 and J is TRBJ1-6; 7 nucleotides match TRBD1. The CDR3 spans 15 residues. Trimming removed 1 base from V and 5 bases from J; junction bases left unmatched: 5. The V gene's germline CDR1 is DFQATT and CDR2 SNEGSKA (reference sequence). CDR3 nucleotides: TGCAGTGCTAGAGTCCCAGGGGGTCATAATTCACCCCTCCACTTT. It yields the protein CSARVPGGHNSPLHF.

This clonotype has a count of ten or more. The chain combines TRBV5-1 with TRBJ1-1; 9 positions agree with TRBD1. Germline CDR1 is SGHRS and CDR2 is YFSETQ. This CDR3 has 13 residues. The junction had 4 bases not matched to a gene; V was cut back by 2 bases and J by 8 bases. The chain's CDR3 is CASSFSGTGEAFF. The CDR3 DNA follows: TGCGCCAGCAGCTTCTCCGGGACAGGGGAAGCTTTCTTT.

The chain uses TRBV6-2 or TRBV6-3 and TRBJ2-7, with D possibly being TRBD1 or TRBD2 (5 bases each). CDR3 length: 13 residues. The germline gives CDR1 MNHEY, CDR2 SVGEGT. With 6 bases removed from V and 5 bases from J, the gap between germline ends came to 14 bases. The CDR3 bases are TGTGCCAGCAGATTTTTGTGGGACCACGAGCAGTACTTC. Residues: CASRFLWDHEQYF.

There are a few counts of this clonotype. This rearrangement joins TRBV11-2 to TRBJ1-2; D may be TRBD1 (5 bases). Germline-derived CDR1 and CDR2 are SGHAT and FQNNGV. This CDR3 comprises 14 residues. Deletions cut 5 bases from V and 1 base from J, with 11 bases between. CDR3 amino acids: CASSPSRGNYGYTF. CDR3 bases: TGTGCCAGCAGCCCTTCTAGGGGTAACTATGGCTACACCTTC.

The chain is built from TRBV20-1 and TRBJ2-5; 9 bases agree with TRBD1. Germline trimming cut 6 bases from V and 5 bases from J; bases unmatched to any gene: 1. The CDR3 is 11 residues long. Looked up from germline, CDR1 is DFQATT and CDR2 is SNEGSKA (reference sequence). CDR3 nucleotides: TGCAGTGCCGACAGGGGGGAGACCCAGTACTTC. Its protein is CSADRGETQYF.

The chain uses TRBV7-9 and TRBJ2-5, with D possibly being TRBD2 (6 bases). The CDR3 spans 14 residues. V was cut by 1 base and J by 1 base, with 7 bases left in between. Per the germline V gene, CDR1 is SEHNR and CDR2 is FQNEAQ (reference sequence). CDR3 residues: CASSLELAQETQYF. CDR3 sequence (DNA): TGTGCCAGCAGCTTAGAACTAGCCCAAGAGACCCAGTACTTC.

The V and J genes are TRBV12-3 or TRBV12-4 and TRBJ2-3, with D unclear. V was shortened by 1 base and J by 4 bases, with 18 bases between the two germline ends. The CDR3 is 17 amino acids. The DNA of the CDR3 is TGTGCCAGCAGTTTAGGTCGGTCAAGCGATGGGGCAGATACGCAGTATTTT. Residues: CASSLGRSSDGADTQYF.

The CDR3 sequence: CASNPLTSGSSYEQYF. In DNA form, the CDR3 reads TGCGCCAGCAACCCCCTGACTAGCGGGAGCTCCTACGAGCAGTACTTC. This rearrangement joins TRBV5-1 to TRBJ2-7; 12 bases fit TRBD2. There are 16 residues in the CDR3. Germline V gene lookup returns CDR1 SGHRS and CDR2 YFSETQ. V gave up 6 bases and J gave up 0 bases; unmatched junction bases: 7.

The chain recombines TRBV15 with TRBJ1-2; the D is unclear. The CDR3 is made up of 14 amino acids. Germline CDR1 reads LNHNV; CDR2 reads YYDKDF (reference sequence). The V and J ends lost 6 bases and 1 base respectively, with 12 bases between them. CDR3 nucleotides: TGTGCCACCAGTGCTCCCCGCGATAACTATGGCTACACCTTC. Its translation: CATSAPRDNYGYTF.

This chain joins TRBV5-1 and TRBJ2-1; tentative D call: TRBD2 (7 bases). The germline CDR1 and CDR2 sequences are SGHRS and YFSETQ. The CDR3 spans 14 residues. Trimming removed 7 bases from V and 6 bases from J, with 17 bases in between. The DNA of the CDR3 is TGCGCCAGCTCCATGGGGGGGCCTAGCAATGAGCAGTTCTTC. It translates to CASSMGGPSNEQFF.

This clonotype was found a few times. The chain uses TRBV29-1 and TRBJ1-2; no clear D gene. Germline CDR1 is SQVTM and CDR2 is ANQGSEA. The CDR3 contains 10 residues. V was cut by 4 bases and J by 5 bases, with 5 bases left in between. CDR3: CSVATYGYTF. Here the CDR3 DNA reads TGCAGCGTTGCTACTTATGGCTACACCTTC.

The genes are TRBV6-1 and TRBJ2-1; 7 bases are shared with TRBD1. CDR1 MNHNS and CDR2 SASEGT come from the germline V gene. Germline trimming cut 6 bases from V and 4 bases from J; bases unmatched to any gene: 12. The CDR3 has 16 amino acids. DNA for the CDR3: TGTGCCAGCAGCTCCCCTCTGACAGGGATTTACAATGAGCAGTTCTTC. Translated, it gives CASSSPLTGIYNEQFF.